This TCR beta chain comes out of a study of OX40 agonist ivuxolimab in advanced cancers. Turning to the study itself: Every 2 weeks, patients received ivuxolimab intravenously, dosed at 0.01 to 10 mg/kg. Past anti-PD-1, anti-PD-L1 or anti-CTLA-4 therapy was accepted, and roughly 37% had received some. Three dose-escalation patients had partial responses: one with hepatocellular carcinoma and two with cutaneous melanoma.

On cycle 4 day 1 and cycle 7 day 1, as well as at baseline, blood was sampled. Sequencing was performed with immunoSEQ multiplex PCR; in TCRdb, only in-frame clones are kept and a portion is missing. The sample consists of 35,000 to 50,000 clones, 75% to 90% of them appearing once. V gave up 4 bases and J gave up 8 bases, with 16 bases separating them. The CDR3 is 15 amino acids. Germline CDR1 reads SGHRS; CDR2 reads YFSETQ. The V call is TRBV5-1, the J call TRBJ1-6; D not resolved. The specimen was CD4+ or CD8+ T cells sorted from blood, collected in a trial of the OX40 agonist ivuxolimab. The TCR originated in an adult with an advanced solid tumor such as melanoma, head and neck, liver or kidney cancer. This CDR3 is CASSPSPGSDSPLHF. CDR3 DNA sequence: TGCGCCAGCAGCCCAAGCCCCGGAAGCGATTCACCCCTCCACTTT.